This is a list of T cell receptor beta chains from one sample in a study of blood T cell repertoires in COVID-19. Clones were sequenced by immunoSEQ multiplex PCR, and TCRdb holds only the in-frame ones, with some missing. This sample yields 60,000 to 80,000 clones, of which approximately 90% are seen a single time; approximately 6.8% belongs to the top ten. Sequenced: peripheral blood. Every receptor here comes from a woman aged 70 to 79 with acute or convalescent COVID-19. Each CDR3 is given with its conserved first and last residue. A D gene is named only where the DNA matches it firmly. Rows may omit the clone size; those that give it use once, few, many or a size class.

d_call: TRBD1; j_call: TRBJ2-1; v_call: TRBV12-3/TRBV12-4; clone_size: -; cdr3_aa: CASSDRGEQFF; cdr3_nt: TGTGCCAGCAGTGACAGGGGCGAGCAGTTCTTC
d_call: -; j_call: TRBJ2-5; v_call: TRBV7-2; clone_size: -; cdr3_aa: CASSQTLGAGAQETQYF; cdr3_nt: TGTGCCAGCAGCCAAACCCTGGGGGCGGGAGCCCAAGAGACCCAGTACTTC
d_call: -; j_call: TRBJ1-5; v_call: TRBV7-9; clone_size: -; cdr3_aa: CASSFSGGAGQPQHF; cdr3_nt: TGTGCCAGCAGTTTCAGCGGGGGGGCAGGACAGCCCCAGCATTTT
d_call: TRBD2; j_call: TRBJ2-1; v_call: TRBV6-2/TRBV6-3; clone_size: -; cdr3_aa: CASSSALAGSYNEQFF; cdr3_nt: TGTGCCAGCAGTTCCGCTCTAGCGGGCTCCTACAATGAGCAGTTCTTC
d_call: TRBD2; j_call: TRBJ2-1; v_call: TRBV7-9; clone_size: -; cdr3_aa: CASSFPPRLAGLYNEQFF; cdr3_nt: TGTGCCAGCAGCTTTCCCCCTCGACTAGCGGGACTCTACAATGAGCAGTTCTTC
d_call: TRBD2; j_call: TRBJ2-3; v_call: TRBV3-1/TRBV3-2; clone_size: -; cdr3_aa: CASSQGFSGSTRSTDTQYF; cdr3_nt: TGTGCCAGCAGCCAAGGGTTTAGCGGGAGCACTCGAAGCACAGATACGCAGTATTTT
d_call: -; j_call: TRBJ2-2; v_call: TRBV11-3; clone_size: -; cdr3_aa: CASSPLKGSRPTGELFF; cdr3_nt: TGTGCCAGCAGCCCATTGAAAGGGAGTAGACCCACCGGGGAGCTGTTTTTT
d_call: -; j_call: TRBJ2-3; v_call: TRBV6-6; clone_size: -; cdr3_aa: CASRPLGGASTDTQYF; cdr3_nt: TGTGCCAGCAGACCCCTCGGAGGAGCTAGCACAGATACGCAGTATTTT
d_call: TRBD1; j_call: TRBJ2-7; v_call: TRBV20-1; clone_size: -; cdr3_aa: CRTDRGSEQYF; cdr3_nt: TGCAGAACGGACAGGGGCAGCGAGCAGTACTTC
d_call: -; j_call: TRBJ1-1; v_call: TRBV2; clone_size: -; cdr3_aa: CASTSGGAVTEAFF; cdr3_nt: TGTGCCAGCACGTCGGGGGGGGCTGTCACTGAAGCTTTCTTT
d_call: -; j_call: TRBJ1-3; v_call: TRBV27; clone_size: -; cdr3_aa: CASSPEYISSGNTIYF; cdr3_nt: TGTGCCAGCAGTCCCGAATACATCAGCTCTGGAAACACCATATATTTT
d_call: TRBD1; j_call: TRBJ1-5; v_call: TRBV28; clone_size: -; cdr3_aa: CASGTGTVNQPQHF; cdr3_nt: TGTGCCAGCGGCACCGGGACAGTCAATCAGCCCCAGCATTTT
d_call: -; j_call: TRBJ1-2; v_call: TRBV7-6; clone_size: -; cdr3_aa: CASSLLHLAGNPQEGYTF; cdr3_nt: TGTGCCAGCAGTTTACTCCACTTAGCAGGGAATCCCCAAGAAGGCTACACCTTC
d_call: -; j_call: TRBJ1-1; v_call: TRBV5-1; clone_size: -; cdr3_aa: CASSLAVQVNNTEAFF; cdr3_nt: TGCGCCAGCAGCTTGGCCGTCCAGGTAAACAACACTGAAGCTTTCTTT
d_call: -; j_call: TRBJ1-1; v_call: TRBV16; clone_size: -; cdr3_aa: CASSQSAGASAEAFF; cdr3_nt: TGTGCCAGCAGCCAATCCGCGGGGGCGAGTGCTGAAGCTTTCTTT
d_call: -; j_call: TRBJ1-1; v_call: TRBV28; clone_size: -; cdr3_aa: CASSRLGGGVNTEAFF; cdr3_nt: TGTGCCAGCAGCCGATTGGGAGGAGGCGTAAACACTGAAGCTTTCTTT
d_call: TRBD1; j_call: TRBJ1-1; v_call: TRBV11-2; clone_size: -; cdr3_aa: CASSLDTGQVRAFF; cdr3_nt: TGTGCCAGCAGCTTAGATACGGGACAGGTGCGAGCTTTCTTT
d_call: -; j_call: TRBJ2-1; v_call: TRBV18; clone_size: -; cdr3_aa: CASSPTKGITVDEQFF; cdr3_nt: TGTGCCAGCTCACCCACCAAGGGGATAACGGTCGATGAGCAGTTCTTC
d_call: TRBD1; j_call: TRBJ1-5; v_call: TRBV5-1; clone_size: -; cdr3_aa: CASSFEGQYNQPQHF; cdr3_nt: TGCGCCAGCAGCTTTGAGGGACAGTACAATCAGCCCCAGCATTTT
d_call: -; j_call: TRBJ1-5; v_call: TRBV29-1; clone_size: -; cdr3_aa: CSVGDTINQPQHF; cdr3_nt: TGCAGCGTTGGGGACACTATCAATCAGCCCCAGCATTTT
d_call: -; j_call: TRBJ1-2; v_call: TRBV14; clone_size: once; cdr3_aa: CASSQAGRAGGYTF; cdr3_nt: TGTGCCAGCAGCCAAGCCGGCAGGGCGGGAGGCTACACCTTC
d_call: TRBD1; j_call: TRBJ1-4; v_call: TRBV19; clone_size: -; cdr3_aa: CASSIGTGANEKLFF; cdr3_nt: TGTGCCAGTAGTATTGGGACAGGGGCTAATGAAAAACTGTTTTTT
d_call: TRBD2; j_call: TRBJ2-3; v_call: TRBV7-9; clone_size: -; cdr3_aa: CASSPSGISTDTQYF; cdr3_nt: TGTGCCAGCAGCCCGAGCGGGATTAGCACAGATACGCAGTATTTT
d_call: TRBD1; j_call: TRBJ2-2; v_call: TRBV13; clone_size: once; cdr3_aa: CASSLGRDRVSTGELFF; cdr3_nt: TGTGCCAGCAGCTTAGGACGGGACAGAGTATCCACCGGGGAGCTGTTTTTT
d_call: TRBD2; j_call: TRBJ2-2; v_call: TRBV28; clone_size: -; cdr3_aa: CASILAGTGELFF; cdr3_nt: TGTGCCAGCATACTAGCGGGCACCGGGGAGCTGTTTTTT
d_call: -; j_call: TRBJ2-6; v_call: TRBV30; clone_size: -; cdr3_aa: CACVQGSGANVLTF; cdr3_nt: TGTGCCTGCGTTCAGGGCTCTGGGGCCAACGTCCTGACTTTC
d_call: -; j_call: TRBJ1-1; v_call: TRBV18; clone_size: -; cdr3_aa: CASSLGRIDTEAFF; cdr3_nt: TGTGCCAGCTCACTGGGGCGTATAGACACTGAAGCTTTCTTT
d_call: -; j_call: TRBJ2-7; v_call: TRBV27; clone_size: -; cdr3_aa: CASSLRGTHEQYF; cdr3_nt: TGTGCCAGCAGTTTAAGGGGGACCCACGAGCAGTACTTC
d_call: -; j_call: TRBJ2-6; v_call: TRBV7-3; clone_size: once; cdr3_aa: CASSLWAGSAYGANVLTF; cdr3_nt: TGTGCCAGCAGCTTATGGGCAGGGTCGGCTTATGGGGCCAACGTCCTGACTTTC
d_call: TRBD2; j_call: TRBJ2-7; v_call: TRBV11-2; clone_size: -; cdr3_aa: CASSPPGGQYF; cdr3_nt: TGTGCCAGCAGCCCCCCGGGGGGGCAGTACTTC
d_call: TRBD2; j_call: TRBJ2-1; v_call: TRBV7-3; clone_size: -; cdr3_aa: CASSLDNGGLDEQFF; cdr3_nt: TGTGCCAGCAGCTTAGACAACGGGGGGTTAGATGAGCAGTTCTTC